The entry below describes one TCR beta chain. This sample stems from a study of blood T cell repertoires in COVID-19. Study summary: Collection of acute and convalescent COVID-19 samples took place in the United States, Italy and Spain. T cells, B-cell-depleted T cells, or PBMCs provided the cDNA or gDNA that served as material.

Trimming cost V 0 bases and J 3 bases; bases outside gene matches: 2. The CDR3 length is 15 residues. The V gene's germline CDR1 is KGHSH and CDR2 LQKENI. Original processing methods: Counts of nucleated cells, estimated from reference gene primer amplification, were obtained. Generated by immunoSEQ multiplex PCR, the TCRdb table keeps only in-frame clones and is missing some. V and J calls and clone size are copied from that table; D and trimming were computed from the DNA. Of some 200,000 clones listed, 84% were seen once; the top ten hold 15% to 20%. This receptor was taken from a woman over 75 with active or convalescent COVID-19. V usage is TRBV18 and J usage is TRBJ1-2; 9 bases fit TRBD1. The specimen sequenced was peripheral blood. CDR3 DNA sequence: TGTGCCAGCTCACCACCTGGACAGGGGTACTATGGCTACACCTTC. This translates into CASSPPGQGYYGYTF. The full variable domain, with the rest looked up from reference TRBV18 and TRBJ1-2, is NAGVMQNPRHLVRRRGQEARLRCSPMKGHSHVYWYRQLPEEGLKFMVYLQKENIIDESGMPKERFSAEFPKEGPSILRIQQVVRGDSAAYFCASSPPGQGYYGYTFGSGTRLTVV.